The present T cell receptor beta chain was sequenced within a study of T cells after yellow fever vaccination. General observations from the study: One caveat is that FACS-sorted repertoires could contain abundant clonotypes contaminating from the bulk population. Overlap between CD4 and CD8 compartments was detected for a small share of clonotypes. Post-booster samples contained most primary-vaccination clones (approximately 95% CD4, about 90% CD8).

TCRdb re-called the 5' RACE reads with MiXCR, one entry per CDR3 protein. The sample includes hundreds of thousands of distinct CDR3 sequences, roughly 4% of them seen just once. This clonotype occurred many times. Antigen: not known. The sequence was obtained from a man in his late teens or twenties who received the YFV17D yellow fever vaccine. This specimen consisted of PBMCs, obtained 5 days after the yellow fever booster vaccination.

CDR3 protein: CASSPERGLGGYTF. The CDR3 bases are TGTGCCAGCAGCCCCGAGAGGGGGCTCGGCGGCTACACCTTC. The J gene is TRBJ1-2, the V gene TRBV7-8, with TRBD1 matching over 7 bases. The CDR3 is 14 amino acids. J lost 8 bases, V lost 5 bases, and 11 bases had no gene match. Germline loops: CDR1 SGHVS, CDR2 FQNEAQ.